This T cell receptor (beta chain) was found in a study of Ad26.COV2.S vaccination and SARS-CoV-2 variants (dated by TCRdb to the early 2020s). General notes on the study: TCRbeta repertoire sequencing served as the tool for gauging how specific and how broad the SARS-CoV-2-reactive T cell receptors were following Ad26.COV2.S vaccination. The TCR-sequenced set comprised around 32 samples: some 19 Ad26.COV2.S vaccine recipients, 5 placebo recipients and 8 SARS-CoV-2 convalescent individuals.

Study-level results and caveats: Comparable non-spike TCR breadth was observed between vaccine and placebo recipients, consistent with only spike being contained in the vaccine. After vaccination, substantial breadth of spike-specific CD8+ and CD4+ T cell responses was reported. Spike-specific TCR breadth was higher in Ad26.COV2.S recipients than in placebo recipients (P = 0.0014). It was noted by the authors that total T cell responses may have been underestimated by the TCR breadth and depth analyses.

The sample's time point label, in plain terms: individuals recovered from natural SARS-CoV-2 infection. Trimmed from V: 3 bases; trimmed from J: 3 bases; junction bases lacking a gene match: 9. The germline V gene (reference sequence) yields WNHNN for CDR1 and SYGVQD for CDR2. Spanning cysteine to phenylalanine, the CDR3 consists of 16 amino acids. Just the 48-base CDR3 DNA is kept, in frame starting at base 1. In the case of this clone: What this receptor recognizes is not known. No qualities accompany the bases; no much larger clone lies one base away.

TCRbeta CDR3 regions were sequenced with the immunoSEQ Assay. After extraction, genomic DNA underwent amplification by bias-controlled multiplex PCR, followed by high-throughput sequencing. The study's own analysis went as follows. To quantify the absolute abundance of every unique TCRbeta CDR3 region, sequences were collapsed and filtered. T cell fraction was estimated by normalizing TCRbeta template counts to usable DNA, with usable DNA measured through amplification of reference genes found in all nucleated cells. Repertoire TCRs were annotated as SARS-CoV-2-specific when V gene, CDR3 amino acid sequence and J gene were exactly matched to a known reactive TCR set. MIRA supplied the reference SARS-CoV-2 TCR set, which was filtered for enrichment in COVID-19-positive ImmuneCODE repertoires so that public or cross-reactive TCRs were removed. Drawing on the MIRA antigens, annotated TCRs were analysed further at the level of specific ORF or position within ORF. Breadth was defined as the number of annotated unique rearrangements divided by the total number of unique productive rearrangements, and depth was defined as the summed frequency of the annotated unique rearrangements. Two-sided Wilcoxon rank-sum tests were applied when comparing TCR breadth between groups. As stored in TCRdb, this immuneACCESS dataset retains in-frame rearrangements with V and J assigned. A fraction of the clones does not appear; measured against another copy, unresolved V genes explain less than half of the discrepancy, and the remainder lacks a known reason. V, J and clone size were drawn from that table, and D and trimming were deduced from the DNA. The sample profile shows 150,000 to 200,000 clones; around 88% of them were found once. In total, the top ten clones hold about 5.5% of the sample.

The clonotype was recovered from a human donor who had recovered from COVID-19. This chain joins TRBV10-1 to TRBJ2-3; TRBD2 fits 7 bases in the junction. The sample consisted of peripheral blood, taken after recovery from COVID-19. The CDR3 in this case is CASSDIIGGRTDTQYF. Here is the DNA: TGCGCCAGCAGTGATATCATCGGCGGGAGAACAGATACGCAGTATTTT.